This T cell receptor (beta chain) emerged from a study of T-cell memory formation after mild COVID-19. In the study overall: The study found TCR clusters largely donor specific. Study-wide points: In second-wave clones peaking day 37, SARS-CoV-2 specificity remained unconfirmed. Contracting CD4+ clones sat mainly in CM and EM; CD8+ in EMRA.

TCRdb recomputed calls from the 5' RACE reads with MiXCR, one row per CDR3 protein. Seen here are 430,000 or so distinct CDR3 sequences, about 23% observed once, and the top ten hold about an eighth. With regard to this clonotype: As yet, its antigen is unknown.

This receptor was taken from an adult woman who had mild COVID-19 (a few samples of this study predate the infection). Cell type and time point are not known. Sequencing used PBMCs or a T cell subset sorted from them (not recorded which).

CDR3 sequence reads: CASSQDPNGQPQHF. The CDR3 region has the DNA TGTGCCAGCAGCCAAGACCCAAACGGTCAGCCCCAGCATTTT. This chain uses TRBV3-1 with TRBJ1-5; D is undetermined. The germline CDR1 and CDR2 sequences are LGHDT and YNNKEL (reference sequence). With 0 bases removed from V and 6 bases from J, the gap between germline ends came to 9 bases. The length of the CDR3 is 14 residues.